Below, 31 T cell receptor beta chains from the same sample are listed, as sequenced in a study of T cells after yellow fever vaccination (dated by TCRdb to the late 2010s). Library preparation used 5' RACE. The sequencing machine was an Illumina NovaSeq 6000. The raw public reads went through TCRdb reprocessing: fastp at Q25, MiXCR clone calling, in-frame beta chains kept. Every CDR3 protein is listed once, alongside the most common genes and DNA of its rows. The sample table shows under 500,000 distinct CDR3 sequences, and around 20% are seen once. The top ten hold 15% to 20% of the sample. The treatment or condition label for this specimen denotes: live attenuated yellow fever vaccine strain. The sample in question was PBMCs, obtained before the yellow fever booster vaccination. These receptor sequences come from a young man who received the YFV17D yellow fever vaccine.

This clonotype came up many times. The chain recombines TRBV20-1 with TRBJ2-6; D may be TRBD2 (5 bases). The CDR3 loop spans 16 amino acids. Trimming left V 3 bases short and J 0 bases short, with 12 bases between. Germline CDR1 reads DFQATT; CDR2 reads SNEGSKA (reference sequence). CDR3 loop: CSARDGINSGANVLTF. The CDR3 region has the DNA TGCAGTGCTAGGGACGGGATAAACTCTGGGGCCAACGTCCTGACTTTC.

V gene TRBV24-1 combines with J gene TRBJ2-5; TRBD1 aligns across 9 bases. The CDR3 consists of 14 residues. The germline gives CDR1 KGHDR, CDR2 SFDVKD. Trimming cost V 7 bases and J 5 bases; bases outside gene matches: 7. CDR3 loop: CATSLGQGMETQYF. The CDR3 DNA reads as TGTGCCACCAGCCTGGGACAGGGAATGGAGACCCAGTACTTC.

This clonotype was picked up many times. The V gene is TRBV10-3, the J gene TRBJ1-1; 7 nucleotides agree with TRBD1. The germline V gene has CDR1 ENHRY and CDR2 SYGVKD. CDR3 length equals 15 residues. The V segment lost 2 bases and the J segment 2 bases; nucleotides outside the gene matches: 5. The CDR3 DNA reads as TGTGCCATCAGTGAGAGCAGGGGGGGAAACACTGAAGCTTTCTTT. It encodes CAISESRGGNTEAFF.

There are many counts of this clonotype. V and J are TRBV27 and TRBJ1-5, with 7 bases that match TRBD1. The V and J ends lost 3 bases and 2 bases, in that order; junction bases with no gene match: 1. The CDR3 is 14 amino acids. The germline CDR1 and CDR2 sequences are MNHEY and SMNVEV (reference sequence). CDR3 amino acids: CASSFGQGNQPQHF. CDR3 coding DNA: TGTGCCAGCAGTTTTGGACAGGGCAATCAGCCCCAGCATTTT.

This clonotype was seen only a few times. This sequence joins TRBV6-6 and TRBJ2-3; 7 bases agree with TRBD2. Germline CDR1 reads MNHNY; CDR2 reads SVGAGI (reference sequence). V gave up 2 bases and J gave up 4 bases; unmatched junction bases: 3. The CDR3 spans 14 residues. CDR3 sequence (DNA): TGTGCCAGCAGTTACGGGAGGGAAGCAGATACGCAGTATTTT. Encoded protein: CASSYGREADTQYF.

This clonotype was recorded a few times. The chain has TRBV24-1 and TRBJ2-6; 8 positions match TRBD1. V lost 4 bases to trimming and J lost 0 bases; unmatched junction nucleotides: 4. CDR3 length: 17 residues. Germline CDR1 and CDR2: KGHDR and SFDVKD. The CDR3 sequence: CATSDRGLGSGANVLTF. The DNA for the CDR3 is TGTGCCACCAGTGACAGGGGGCTCGGCTCTGGGGCCAACGTCCTGACTTTC.

Only a few counts were recorded for this clonotype. The J gene is TRBJ1-1, the V gene TRBV20-1, with D perhaps matching TRBD1 (5 bases). This CDR3 has 15 amino acids. V was cut by 6 bases and J by 2 bases, with 19 bases left in between. Germline V gene sequence: CDR1 DFQATT, CDR2 SNEGSKA (reference sequence). DNA of the CDR3: TGCAGTGCGGAACGAGGGACCCTACAAAACACTGAAGCTTTCTTT. Amino acids: CSAERGTLQNTEAFF.

The chain is built from TRBV10-3 and TRBJ2-1; the D gene could be TRBD1 or TRBD2 (6 bases each). V was pared by 8 bases and J by 12 bases, with 17 bases between. Germline V gene lookup returns CDR1 ENHRY and CDR2 SYGVKD. The CDR3 runs to 12 residues. The CDR3 reads CAIEGFGGGQFF. DNA of the CDR3: TGTGCCATCGAGGGGTTTGGAGGGGGGCAGTTCTTC.

Only a few counts were recorded for this clonotype. The rearrangement joins TRBV20-1 to TRBJ2-1; D is unresolved. This CDR3 is built from 14 residues. The V gene lost 0 bases and the J gene lost 2 bases, with 8 bases spanning the gap. CDR1 is DFQATT and CDR2 is SNEGSKA in the germline V gene (reference sequence). The CDR3 loop reads CSARDPNTYNEQFF. The CDR3 DNA sequence: TGCAGTGCTAGAGATCCTAACACCTACAATGAGCAGTTCTTC.

V is TRBV20-1 and J is TRBJ1-2; D call uncertain. Trimming took off 6 bases at V and 8 bases at J, with 25 bases between the two ends. The CDR3 contains 15 residues. Per the germline V gene, CDR1 is DFQATT and CDR2 is SNEGSKA (reference sequence). CDR3 protein: CSAHPAGYDFRGYTF. CDR3 sequence (DNA): TGCAGTGCCCACCCCGCAGGCTACGACTTCCGCGGCTACACCTTC.

The V and J genes are TRBV5-6 and TRBJ1-2, with a tentative D call TRBD1 (5 bases). In germline, CDR1 is SGHDT, CDR2 YYEEEE. The CDR3 is made up of 14 amino acids. Trimming shortened V by 0 bases and J by 3 bases, and 9 bases separated the two germline ends. The CDR3 region has the DNA TGTGCCAGCAGCTTGGGAACAGGACACTATGGCTACACCTTC. Amino acid sequence: CASSLGTGHYGYTF.

The chain combines TRBV12-3 or TRBV12-4 with TRBJ1-2, with a tentative D call TRBD1 (6 bases). CDR3 size: 13 residues. V was pared by 7 bases and J by 8 bases, with 17 bases between. Here the CDR3 DNA reads TGTGCCAGCAACAACAGGGTATTGGGAGGCTACACCTTC. Residues: CASNNRVLGGYTF.

The V gene is TRBV7-9, the J gene TRBJ2-3, with D perhaps TRBD2 (6 bases). Trimming removed 5 bases from V and 4 bases from J, with 16 bases in between. Germline V gene data show CDR1 as SEHNR and CDR2 as FQNEAQ (reference sequence). The CDR3 is 15 residues long. CDR3 in DNA: TGTGCCAGCAGCCCAGGAGGGGCATGGGCAGATACGCAGTATTTT. The encoded protein is CASSPGGAWADTQYF.

As concerns this clonotype: Because the CDR3 is missing its conserved closing phenylalanine or tryptophan, this is likely a read error. This chain connects TRBV29-1 to TRBJ2-1, with TRBD1 matching over 7 bases. The closer fit of TRBJ2-7 to the DNA end suggests the J call may be wrong. This CDR3 has 12 residues. From germline, CDR1 is SQVTM and CDR2 ANQGSEA. CDR3 sequence (DNA): TGCAGCGTTGGGCTCCGGGACAGCTCACAGTACTCT. Encoded protein: CSVGLRDSSQYS.

The table lists this clonotype with many counts. The gene calls are TRBV20-1 and TRBJ1-5; no reliable D call. With 4 bases removed from V and 6 bases from J, the gap between germline ends came to 22 bases. The CDR3 loop spans 16 amino acids. Germline values: CDR1 DFQATT, CDR2 SNEGSKA (reference sequence). DNA for the CDR3: TGCAGTGCTACCCCCGAATGGGGAGGTATTGGTCAGCCCCAGCATTTT. Protein: CSATPEWGGIGQPQHF.

This clonotype has only a few counts. The rearrangement joins TRBV20-1 to TRBJ2-2, with 12 bases fitting TRBD2. In germline, CDR1 is DFQATT, CDR2 SNEGSKA (reference sequence). After removal of 3 bases from V and 7 bases from J, the junction contained 9 bases not matched to a gene. This CDR3 comprises 16 residues. The CDR3 sequence is CSASLLAGGLGGELFF. The CDR3 DNA reads as TGCAGTGCTAGTTTACTAGCGGGGGGCCTTGGCGGGGAGCTGTTTTTT.

This chain links TRBV7-6 with TRBJ2-6; maybe TRBD1 (6 bases). This CDR3 comprises 18 residues. CDR1 and CDR2 (germline): SGHVS, FNYEAQ. V was trimmed by 4 bases and J by 0 bases, leaving 16 bases between them. CDR3 sequence reads: CASSSSQGPLSGANVLTF. The CDR3 DNA reads as TGTGCCAGCAGCTCCTCGCAGGGGCCCCTCTCTGGGGCCAACGTCCTGACTTTC.

This clonotype was counted ten times or more. V gene TRBV7-2 combines with J gene TRBJ1-1; 7 bases agree with TRBD1. Germline V CDR1 and CDR2: SGHTA, FQGNSA. The V segment lost 5 bases and the J segment 1 base; nucleotides outside the gene matches: 7. The length of the CDR3 is 15 residues. CDR3 region: CASSPQDRANTEAFF. CDR3 in DNA: TGTGCCAGCAGCCCCCAAGACAGGGCGAACACTGAAGCTTTCTTT.

This clonotype was recorded a few times. The V call is TRBV24-1, the J call TRBJ2-1, with D perhaps matching TRBD1 (6 bases). Germline-derived CDR1 and CDR2 are KGHDR and SFDVKD. V shed 1 base and J shed 1 base, with 10 bases lying between them. The CDR3 spans 16 residues. DNA for the CDR3: TGTGCCACCAGTGATTTCGGGCAGGGGTCCTACAATGAGCAGTTCTTC. This translates into CATSDFGQGSYNEQFF.

This clonotype was seen a handful of times. Written as DNA, the CDR3 is TGTGCCAGCAGCCGATTGGGACTAGCGGGGGATGGAGAGACCCAGTACTTC. It translates to CASSRLGLAGDGETQYF. The chain employs TRBV7-2 and TRBJ2-5; the match to TRBD2 covers 14 bases. CDR1 is SGHTA, CDR2 FQGNSA, per germline. This CDR3 comprises 17 residues. V shed 5 bases and J 4 bases; nucleotides not matched to a gene: 9.

The CDR3 sequence: CASSPTRGHTQYF. CDR3 sequence (DNA): TGCGCCAGCAGCCCGACCAGGGGGCATACGCAGTATTTT. This chain joins TRBV4-1 and TRBJ2-3, with 8 bases aligning to TRBD1. The length of the CDR3 is 13 residues. V lost 4 bases to trimming and J lost 7 bases; unmatched junction nucleotides: 4. Germline V gene data show CDR1 as MGHRA and CDR2 as YSYEKL.

This clonotype appeared many times. The genes are TRBV29-1 and TRBJ2-2; D remains unclear. In germline, CDR1 is SQVTM, CDR2 ANQGSEA. Trimming stripped 4 bases from V and 3 bases from J, with 3 bases between. This CDR3 has 11 residues. CDR3 in amino acids: CSVADTGELFF. DNA for the CDR3: TGCAGCGTTGCCGACACCGGGGAGCTGTTTTTT.

This chain links TRBV12-3 or TRBV12-4 with TRBJ2-7; D tentatively reads TRBD1 or TRBD2 (5 bases each). V dropped 3 bases and J dropped 1 base, with 13 bases sitting between them. The CDR3 loop spans 15 amino acids. In nucleotides, the CDR3 is TGTGCCAGCAGTTTTGGGGGAATCCTATCCTACGAGCAGTACTTC. It yields the protein CASSFGGILSYEQYF.

This clonotype was picked up a small number of times. V gene TRBV4-3 combines with J gene TRBJ2-2; TRBD2 matches 10 bases. Trimming cost V 6 bases and J 0 bases; bases outside gene matches: 4. Germline CDR1 reads LGHNA; CDR2 reads YSLEER. CDR3 length: 16 residues. CDR3 sequence: CASRKLAGTNTGELFF. The CDR3 bases are TGCGCCAGCAGAAAACTAGCGGGGACGAACACCGGGGAGCTGTTTTTT.

The rearrangement links TRBV6-5 to TRBJ2-2; the match to TRBD1 covers 7 bases. CDR1 MNHEY and CDR2 SVGAGI come from the germline V gene. V trimming: 5 bases; J trimming: 1 base; junction bases outside the gene matches: 7. There are 16 residues in the CDR3. As DNA, the CDR3 is TGTGCCAGCAGTACCGCCCGGACAGGGAACACCGGGGAGCTGTTTTTT. Its protein is CASSTARTGNTGELFF.

In its sample, this clonotype was seen a few times. The rearrangement links TRBV7-2 to TRBJ2-4, with a tentative D call TRBD1 (5 bases). The V and J ends lost 3 bases and 8 bases respectively, with 14 bases between them. This CDR3 contains 14 residues. Germline V lookup: CDR1 SGHTA, CDR2 FQGNSA. The CDR3 nucleotides read TGTGCCAGCAGCTTGGCAGGGTTAGATGACATTCAGTACTTC. Translated: CASSLAGLDDIQYF.

V usage is TRBV7-9 and J usage is TRBJ1-4, with 8 bases lining up with TRBD1. The germline V gene has CDR1 SEHNR and CDR2 FQNEAQ (reference sequence). The CDR3 is 14 residues long. The V segment lost 5 bases and the J segment 8 bases; nucleotides outside the gene matches: 7. This CDR3 reads CASSLQGDSEKLFF. The CDR3 DNA is TGTGCCAGCAGCCTACAGGGGGATAGCGAAAAACTGTTTTTT.

In DNA form, the CDR3 reads TGTGCCACCAGCAGAGAGACAGGCCCCGTTTATGGCTACACCTTC. Translated: CATSRETGPVYGYTF. V gene TRBV15 combines with J gene TRBJ1-2; tentatively, D is TRBD1 (6 bases). Germline lookup yields CDR1 LNHNV and CDR2 YYDKDF (reference sequence). The CDR3 runs to 15 residues. Trimming left V 0 bases short and J 5 bases short, with 13 bases between.

The chain couples TRBV7-2 to TRBJ2-3; 10 bases align to TRBD2. The trim removed 5 bases at V and 7 bases at J, leaving 12 bases unmatched. The CDR3 extends over 16 amino acids. The germline V gene has CDR1 SGHTA and CDR2 FQGNSA. This chain's CDR3 is CASSPLAGAPGNTQYF. CDR3 coding DNA: TGTGCCAGCAGCCCCCTAGCGGGGGCACCTGGGAATACGCAGTATTTT.

The chain uses TRBV6-5 and TRBJ1-3; 7 nucleotides agree with TRBD1. With V trimmed by 0 bases and J by 0 bases, 5 bases remained unmatched. The germline gives CDR1 MNHEY, CDR2 SVGAGI. CDR3 length: 17 amino acids. The CDR3 bases are TGTGCCAGCAGTTACTCCGGGACAGCGACCTCTGGAAACACCATATATTTT. Protein sequence: CASSYSGTATSGNTIYF.

In this sample, this clonotype turned up a few times. The V call is TRBV12-3 or TRBV12-4, the J call TRBJ2-3, with unresolved D. V was shortened by 4 bases and J by 6 bases, with 8 bases between the two germline ends. The CDR3 has 12 amino acids. The chain's CDR3 is CASSYFYDTQYF. The DNA of the CDR3 is TGTGCCAGCAGTTATTTCTACGATACGCAGTATTTT.